This entry lists 8 T cell receptor beta chains sequenced from one sample in a study of blood T cell repertoires in COVID-19 (dated by TCRdb to the early 2020s). Receptor libraries were prepared by the immunoSEQ multiplex PCR assay. TCRdb took over this immuneACCESS table, retaining in-frame rearrangements with V and J assigned. Such tables are incomplete; in checked studies, under half of the missing clones stem from an unresolved V gene, and the remainder is unexplained. In all, the sample holds about 240,000 clones, and about 86% of those were seen once. The ten biggest clones cover about 3.5% of the sample. The specimen sequenced was PBMCs or T cells enriched from blood (not recorded which). Every receptor here comes from a woman aged 40-49 years with acute COVID-19.

In its sample, this clone was seen a few times. The gene calls are TRBV29-1 and TRBJ2-1; TRBD2 matches 8 bases. V trimming: 6 bases; J trimming: 7 bases; junction bases outside the gene matches: 26. Germline V gene sequence: CDR1 SQVTM, CDR2 ANQGSEA. This CDR3 has 19 amino acids. The CDR3 DNA reads TGCAGCGTACCACTAAGGCGGGAGGATGGATGGGTAAGAAGGAATGAGCAGTTCTTC. This sequence encodes CSVPLRREDGWVRRNEQFF.

The rearrangement joins TRBV12-5 to TRBJ1-1; 9 bases agree with TRBD1. Trimming removed 7 bases from V and 10 bases from J; junction bases left unmatched: 7. This CDR3 is 12 amino acids long. Germline CDR1 reads LGHNT; CDR2 reads FRNRAP. The CDR3 DNA sequence: TGTGCTAGTGAGGGGGACAGGGAAAGAGCTTTCTTT. It yields the protein CASEGDRERAFF. The full variable domain, rest sourced from reference TRBV12-5 and TRBJ1-1, is DARVTQTPRHKVTEMGQEVTMRCQPILGHNTVFWYRQTMMQGLELLAYFRNRAPLDDSGMPKDRFSAEMPDATLATLKIQPSEPRDSAVYFCASEGDRERAFFGQGTRLTVV.

This chain uses TRBV10-2 with TRBJ1-1; D might be TRBD1 (6 bases). Trimming stripped 5 bases from V and 1 base from J, with 14 bases between. Germline V gives CDR1 WSHSY, CDR2 SAAADI. This CDR3 contains 15 residues. CDR3 in DNA: TGCGCCAGCAGTTCGGGAAACAGGGAGAACACTGAAGCTTTCTTT. Protein product: CASSSGNRENTEAFF.

The chain is built from TRBV1 and TRBJ2-2; the table gives TRBD2 as D, unverified against the DNA. TRBV1 is a documented pseudogene. The CDR3 totals 16 residues. CDR3 coding DNA: TGCACCAGCAGCCGTTTAGCGGGAGGGGGGCACGGGGAGCTGTTTTTT. As protein: CTSSRLAGGGHGELFF.

V is TRBV5-4 and J is TRBJ2-2; D unresolved. The CDR3 is 14 residues long. V gave up 2 bases and J gave up 1 base, with 6 bases separating them. The germline V gene encodes CDR1 SGHNT and CDR2 YYREEE (reference sequence). The CDR3 DNA follows: TGTGCCAGCAGCTTATCTAGGAACACCGGGGAGCTGTTTTTT. Translated: CASSLSRNTGELFF.

This clone was counted only a few times. The V call is TRBV27, the J call TRBJ1-4; D is undetermined. Germline assignment: CDR1 MNHEY and CDR2 SMNVEV (reference sequence). The ends were cut back, 3 bases at V and 7 bases at J, with 9 bases in the middle. This CDR3 spans 13 amino acids. The CDR3 DNA reads TGTGCCAGCAGTTTGCAACGGGGTGAAAAACTGTTTTTT. As protein: CASSLQRGEKLFF. Complete variable domain (other parts from reference TRBV27 and TRBJ1-4): EAQVTQNPRYLITVTGKKLTVTCSQNMNHEYMSWYRQDPGLGLRQIYYSMNVEVTDKGDVPEGYKVSRKEKRNFPLILESPSPNQTSLYFCASSLQRGEKLFFGSGTQLSVL.

The chain combines TRBV7-6 with TRBJ2-7, with 11 nucleotides matching TRBD2. The CDR3 length is 17 residues. Germline CDR1 SGHVS, CDR2 FNYEAQ. The V gene end was trimmed by 1 base and the J gene end by 3 bases; junction bases not matched to a gene: 8. This CDR3 reads CASSLGPSGRSNYEQYF. The CDR3 DNA is TGTGCCAGCAGCTTAGGACCTAGCGGGAGGTCTAACTACGAGCAGTACTTC. The full variable domain, with the rest looked up from reference TRBV7-6 and TRBJ2-7, is GAGVSQSPRYKVTKRGQDVALRCDPISGHVSLYWYRQALGQGPEFLTYFNYEAQQDKSGLPNDRFSAERPEGSISTLTIQRTEQRDSAMYRCASSLGPSGRSNYEQYFGPGTRLTVT.

The V gene is TRBV18, the J gene TRBJ2-3; D perhaps matches TRBD1 (6 bases). CDR3 length equals 15 residues. V lost 1 base, J lost 4 bases, and 12 bases lay in between. Germline CDR1 is KGHSH and CDR2 is LQKENI. For the CDR3, the DNA is TGTGCCAGCTCACCACAGGGGGTTGACTCAGATACGCAGTATTTT. Translating it yields CASSPQGVDSDTQYF. The entire variable domain, with the rest obtained from reference TRBV18 and TRBJ2-3, is as follows: NAGVMQNPRHLVRRRGQEARLRCSPMKGHSHVYWYRQLPEEGLKFMVYLQKENIIDESGMPKERFSAEFPKEGPSILRIQQVVRGDSAAYFCASSPQGVDSDTQYFGPGTRLTVL.